The 18 T cell receptor beta chains below come from one sample, sequenced in a study of T cell responses to AZD1222 COVID-19 vaccine. Sequenced by immunoSEQ multiplex PCR; TCRdb stores in-frame clones only, minus some. This sample has 120,000 or so clones, with 85% to 90% found just once. The sample here was peripheral blood, taken on day 0 of AZD1222 vaccination. The receptors were gathered from an adult in good health.

The chain uses TRBV11-2 and TRBJ2-7; TRBD2 matches at 9 bases. The CDR3 extends over 14 amino acids. J gave up 7 bases and V 2 bases, and 6 bases lay outside the gene matches. From germline, CDR1 is SGHAT and CDR2 FQNNGV. The CDR3 DNA sequence: TGTGCCAGCAGCTTATTAGGCGGGAGGGGAGAGCAGTACTTC. It translates to CASSLLGGRGEQYF.

V usage is TRBV20-1 and J usage is TRBJ1-6; 12 bases agree with TRBD1. Germline values: CDR1 DFQATT, CDR2 SNEGSKA (reference sequence). V shed 3 bases and J 10 bases; nucleotides not matched to a gene: 10. This CDR3 has 16 residues. The CDR3 spells CSASDSGTGGDSPLHF. The CDR3 region has the DNA TGCAGTGCTAGTGACTCCGGGACAGGGGGCGACTCACCCCTCCACTTT.

The V call is TRBV11-2, the J call TRBJ2-5; 12 bases agree with TRBD2. This CDR3 comprises 14 residues. The germline V gene encodes CDR1 SGHAT and CDR2 FQNNGV. The ends lost 5 bases at V and 5 bases at J; junction bases unmatched: 3. The CDR3 loop is CASSAGTSGETQYF. The CDR3 DNA reads TGTGCCAGCAGCGCCGGGACTAGCGGGGAGACCCAGTACTTC.

V usage is TRBV28 and J usage is TRBJ2-5; 9 nucleotides agree with TRBD2. The V and J ends lost 4 bases and 5 bases, in that order; junction bases with no gene match: 14. The germline gives CDR1 MDHEN, CDR2 SYDVKM. There are 17 residues in the CDR3. CDR3 sequence: CASSSATLLGLAETQYF. The CDR3 nucleotides read TGTGCCAGCAGTTCCGCTACCTTACTTGGACTAGCGGAGACCCAGTACTTC. Based on the CDR3 plus reference TRBV28 and TRBJ2-5, the full variable domain is DVKVTQSSRYLVKRTGEKVFLECVQDMDHENMFWYRQDPGLGLRLIYFSYDVKMKEKGDIPEGYSVSREKKERFSLILESASTNQTSMYLCASSSATLLGLAETQYFGPGTRLLVL.

The chain joins TRBV6-6 to TRBJ2-7, with D hard to call. The V end was cut by 4 bases, the J end by 5 bases, with 15 bases between. Germline loops: CDR1 MNHNY, CDR2 SVGAGI (reference sequence). The CDR3 length is 14 residues. DNA for the CDR3: TGTGCCAGCAGTTGGGCAGCCACGGCCGACGAGCAGTACTTC. This gives the protein CASSWAATADEQYF.

The genes are TRBV24-1 and TRBJ1-2, with D perhaps TRBD1 (5 bases). CDR3 length equals 17 residues. CDR1 is KGHDR and CDR2 is SFDVKD in the germline V gene. Trimming shortened V by 3 bases and J by 6 bases, and 22 bases separated the two germline ends. The CDR3 reads CATSDPRAGGLLDGYTF. The CDR3 nucleotides read TGTGCCACCAGTGATCCCAGGGCCGGAGGATTGCTTGATGGCTACACCTTC.

V usage is TRBV30 and J usage is TRBJ1-2; D call uncertain. V dropped 0 bases and J dropped 3 bases, with 17 bases sitting between them. CDR3 length: 16 residues. In germline, CDR1 is GTSNPN, CDR2 SVGIG (reference sequence). The CDR3 spells CAWSVEGSGRYYGYTF. For the CDR3, the DNA is TGTGCCTGGAGTGTAGAAGGGTCAGGACGATACTATGGCTACACCTTC.

The J gene is TRBJ1-2, the V gene TRBV28; 8 bases are shared with TRBD1. The ends lost 5 bases at V and 0 bases at J; junction bases unmatched: 8. The CDR3 consists of 16 residues. In germline, CDR1 is MDHEN, CDR2 SYDVKM. The CDR3 DNA follows: TGTGCCAGCAGTGCTCCCGGGACAGGAGCTAACTATGGCTACACCTTC. It translates to CASSAPGTGANYGYTF.

The chain's CDR3 is CASSQDGQRRYRAEKLFF. The DNA for the CDR3 is TGCGCCAGCAGCCAAGATGGGCAAAGAAGATACCGGGCTGAAAAACTGTTTTTT. The chain employs TRBV4-1 and TRBJ1-4; no reliable D call. V was shortened by 0 bases and J by 7 bases, with 21 bases between the two germline ends. The CDR3 is 18 amino acids. Germline values: CDR1 MGHRA, CDR2 YSYEKL.

The chain recombines TRBV6-4 with TRBJ2-2, with D possibly called TRBD1 or TRBD2 (5 bases each). CDR1 is MRHNA and CDR2 is SNTAGT in the germline V gene. CDR3 length: 15 residues. V lost 5 bases and J lost 3, with 13 bases in between. This CDR3 is CASSPGPEHTGELFF. In DNA form, the CDR3 reads TGTGCCAGCAGTCCGGGGCCAGAGCACACCGGGGAGCTGTTTTTT.

The rearrangement links TRBV13 to TRBJ2-1; TRBD1 or TRBD2 may be the D gene (5 bases each). This CDR3 contains 17 residues. Trimming stripped 0 bases from V and 0 bases from J, with 12 bases between. Germline assignment: CDR1 PRHDT and CDR2 FYEKMQ (reference sequence). The CDR3 DNA reads as TGTGCCAGCAGCTTAGGCGTTTGGGGGTCCTCCTACAATGAGCAGTTCTTC. It codes for CASSLGVWGSSYNEQFF.

The V gene is TRBV27, the J gene TRBJ2-7, with 7 bases identical to TRBD2. V lost 0 bases and J lost 2; bases outside the gene matches: 7. The CDR3 extends over 16 amino acids. In germline, CDR1 is MNHEY, CDR2 SMNVEV (reference sequence). The CDR3: CASSLSPSGVPYEQYF. The DNA of the CDR3 is TGTGCCAGCAGTTTATCTCCTAGCGGAGTACCCTACGAGCAGTACTTC.

Written as DNA, the CDR3 is TGTGCCAGCAGCTCAGGGACTAGCGGGAGGGTAGGGGAGACCCAGTACTTC. It encodes CASSSGTSGRVGETQYF. This chain uses TRBV7-2 with TRBJ2-5; 16 bases fit TRBD2. CDR3 length equals 17 residues. V gave up 4 bases and J gave up 5 bases; unmatched junction bases: 7. Germline V gives CDR1 SGHTA, CDR2 FQGNSA.

This chain joins TRBV1 and TRBJ2-6; the table's TRBD2 call for D was not verified on the DNA. TRBV1 is labeled a pseudogene. The CDR3 contains 19 residues. CDR3 sequence: CTSSPGGGSDCSGANVLTF. In nucleotides, the CDR3 is TGCACCAGCAGCCCCGGGGGGGGGAGCGATTGCTCTGGGGCCAACGTCCTGACTTTC.

The chain uses TRBV3-1 (or the pseudogene TRBV3-2) and TRBJ1-5; 9 bases are shared with TRBD1. Trimming cost V 4 bases and J 4 bases; bases outside gene matches: 14. This CDR3 region has 18 residues. From germline, CDR1 is LGHDT and CDR2 YNNKEL (reference sequence). The CDR3 DNA sequence: TGTGCCAGCAGCCTCAAGGCCCGTCTGACAGGGGGGAATCAGCCCCAGCATTTT. It specifies CASSLKARLTGGNQPQHF.

The CDR3 DNA follows: TGCGCCAGCAGCCGACAGGGGGCCTACAATGAGCAGTTCTTC. Amino acids: CASSRQGAYNEQFF. The V and J genes are TRBV5-1 and TRBJ2-1; 9 positions agree with TRBD1. The J segment lost 2 bases and the V segment lost 4 bases, leaving 1 base of the junction unmatched. Germline-derived CDR1 and CDR2 are SGHRS and YFSETQ. This CDR3 comprises 14 residues.

This chain joins TRBV5-1 and TRBJ2-5, with a weak D call TRBD2 (6 bases). The germline V gene encodes CDR1 SGHRS and CDR2 YFSETQ. CDR3 length: 13 residues. Trimming cost V 4 bases and J 4 bases, with 11 bases left between them. CDR3 DNA: TGCGCCAGCAGCCTACCGGGAGCAGAGACCCAGTACTTC. Protein product: CASSLPGAETQYF.

The chain links TRBV7-8 to TRBJ2-5; 12 bases map to TRBD2. Germline CDR1 is SGHVS and CDR2 is FQNEAQ. The V segment lost 5 bases and the J segment 5 bases; nucleotides outside the gene matches: 12. The CDR3 spans 17 residues. The CDR3 nucleotides read TGTGCCAGCAGCCGACTAGCGGGGGCCTACATGGGGGAGACCCAGTACTTC. Translating gives CASSRLAGAYMGETQYF.